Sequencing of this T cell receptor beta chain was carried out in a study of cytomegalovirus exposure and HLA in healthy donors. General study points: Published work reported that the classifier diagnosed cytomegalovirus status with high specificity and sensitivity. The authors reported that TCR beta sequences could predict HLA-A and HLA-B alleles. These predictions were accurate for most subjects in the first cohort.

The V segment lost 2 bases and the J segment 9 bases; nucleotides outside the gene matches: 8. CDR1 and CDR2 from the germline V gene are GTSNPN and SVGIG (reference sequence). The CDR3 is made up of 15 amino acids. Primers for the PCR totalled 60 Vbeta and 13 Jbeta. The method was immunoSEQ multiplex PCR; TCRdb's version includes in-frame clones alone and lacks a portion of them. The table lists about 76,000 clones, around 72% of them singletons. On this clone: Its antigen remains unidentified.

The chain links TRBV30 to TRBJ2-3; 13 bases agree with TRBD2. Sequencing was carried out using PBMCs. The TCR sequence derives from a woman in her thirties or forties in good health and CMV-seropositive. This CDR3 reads CAWSSPGTSGNTQYF. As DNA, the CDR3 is TGTGCCTGGAGTTCACCCGGGACTAGCGGGAACACGCAGTATTTT.